This T cell receptor (beta chain) was sequenced in a study of blood T cell repertoires in COVID-19. Study-level background: PBMCs, B-cell-depleted T cells, or T cells provided the cDNA or gDNA that made up the material.

Authors' data handling: Estimated nucleated cell counts came from reference gene primer amplification. TCRdb keeps only in-frame clones here, not all; method: immunoSEQ multiplex PCR. The D gene and trimming were derived from the DNA, and the V and J assignments and clone size from that table. The sample includes 110,000 or so clones, less than 85% of them seen just once. CDR1 SGHAT and CDR2 FQDESV come from the germline V gene (reference sequence). The CDR3 contains 15 residues. With 6 bases removed from V and 8 bases from J, the gap between germline ends came to 17 bases. Sequenced material: peripheral blood. V and J are TRBV11-1 and TRBJ1-6; possible D gene TRBD1, 5 bases. The receptor's source is a human donor in a cohort sampled during active COVID-19. CDR3 DNA: TGTGCCAGCAGTCCCACCGGGACTCACGATTCACCCCTCCACTTT. Its translation: CASSPTGTHDSPLHF.